This TCR beta chain stems from a study of beta chain features in type 1 diabetes. Whole-study results and caveats: Shorter TCRB CDR3s, moderately but significantly so, were found in Type 1 diabetes patients in all four CD4+ subsets.

The CDR3 is 14 amino acids. Looked up from germline, CDR1 is MNHNY and CDR2 is SVGAGI (reference sequence). The V end was cut by 5 bases, the J end by 6 bases, with 16 bases between. The investigators reverse transcribed all of the isolated RNA, so they sequenced expressed TCRB transcripts. Assay used: immunoSEQ multiplex PCR; TCRdb lists only in-frame clones, some missing. There are 120,000 to 150,000 clones in the sample; less than 15% occur only once, and under 1.5% lies in the top ten. This clone has only a few counts. Its antigen is unidentified. This sequence joins TRBV6-6 and TRBJ1-2, with D tentatively TRBD1 (5 bases). The sequenced sample was central memory CD4+ T cells from blood. The clonotype originates from a man between 18 and 29 years old with type 1 diabetes. The CDR3 region is CASSMGLLRHGYTF. CDR3 DNA sequence: TGTGCCAGCAGTATGGGACTCCTCCGGCATGGCTACACCTTC.